Given below is one T cell receptor beta chain in context. The data are from a study of blood T cell repertoires in COVID-19. Study information: From T cells, B-cell-depleted T cells, or PBMCs came the material, which was cDNA or gDNA.

From germline, CDR1 is SNHLY and CDR2 FYNNEI. The CDR3 is 17 residues long. With V trimmed by 5 bases and J by 2 bases, 9 bases remained unmatched. In the authors' workflow: For nucleated cells, counts were estimated from reference gene primer amplification. Generated by immunoSEQ multiplex PCR, the TCRdb table keeps only in-frame clones and is missing some. That table supplies the V and J calls and clone size; D and trimming were determined from the DNA. The sample lists some 270,000 clones; around nine tenths were seen once. This chain joins TRBV2 and TRBJ1-5, with 10 positions matching TRBD1. The clonotype comes from a man aged 50-60 years with acute or convalescent COVID-19. The specimen sequenced was peripheral blood. The CDR3 DNA reads as TGTGCCAGCAGTAAAGACAGGGGGCGGCGGGGCAATCAGCCCCAGCATTTT. Amino acids: CASSKDRGRRGNQPQHF.